This TCR beta chain emerged from a study of cytomegalovirus exposure and HLA in healthy donors. PCR involved 60 Vbeta and 13 Jbeta primers. Here immunoSEQ multiplex PCR was the method, and the copy in TCRdb shows in-frame clones only, minus some. The sample consists of about 97,000 clones, approximately 85% of them appearing once. The V end was cut by 3 bases, the J end by 5 bases, with 16 bases between. CDR1 and CDR2 (germline): LNHDA, SQIVND (reference sequence). This CDR3 spans 15 amino acids. The clonotype was recovered from a man aged 25 to 45 in good health and CMV-seronegative. The sequenced sample was PBMCs. The V and J genes are TRBV19 and TRBJ2-5, with D perhaps TRBD1 (6 bases). Here the CDR3 reads CASSINPGAGETQYF. CDR3 nucleotide sequence: TGTGCCAGTAGTATCAATCCAGGGGCAGGGGAGACCCAGTACTTC.